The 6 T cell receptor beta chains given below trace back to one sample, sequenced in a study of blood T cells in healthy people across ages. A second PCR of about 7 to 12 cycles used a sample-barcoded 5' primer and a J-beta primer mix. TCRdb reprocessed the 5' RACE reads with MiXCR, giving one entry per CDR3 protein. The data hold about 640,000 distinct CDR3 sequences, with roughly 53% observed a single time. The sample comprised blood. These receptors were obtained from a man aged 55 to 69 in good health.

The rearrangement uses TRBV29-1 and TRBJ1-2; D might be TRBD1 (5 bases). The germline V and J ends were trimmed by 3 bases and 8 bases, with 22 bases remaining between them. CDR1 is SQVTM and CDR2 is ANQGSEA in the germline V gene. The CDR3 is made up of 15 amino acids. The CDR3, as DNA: TGCAGCGTTGATAACTTCTCGGGGCCAACGGGCGGCTACACCTTC. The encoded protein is CSVDNFSGPTGGYTF. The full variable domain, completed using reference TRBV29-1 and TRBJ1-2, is SAVISQKPSRDICQRGTSLTIQCQVDSQVTMMFWYRQQPGQSLTLIATANQGSEATYESGFVIDKFPISRPNLTFSTLTVSNMSPEDSSIYLCSVDNFSGPTGGYTFGSGTRLTVV.

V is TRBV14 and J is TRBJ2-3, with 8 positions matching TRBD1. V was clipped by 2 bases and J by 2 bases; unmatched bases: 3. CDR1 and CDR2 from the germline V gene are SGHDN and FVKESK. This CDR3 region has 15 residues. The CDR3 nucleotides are TGTGCCAGCAGCCAACCGGGACAGGCCACAGATACGCAGTATTTT. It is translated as CASSQPGQATDTQYF.

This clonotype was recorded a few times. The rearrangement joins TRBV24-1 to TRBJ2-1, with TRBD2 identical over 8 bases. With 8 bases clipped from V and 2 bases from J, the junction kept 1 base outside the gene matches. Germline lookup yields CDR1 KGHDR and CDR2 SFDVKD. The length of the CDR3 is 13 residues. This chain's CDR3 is CATTGGAYNEQFF. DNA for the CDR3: TGTGCCACCACCGGGGGGGCCTACAATGAGCAGTTCTTC.

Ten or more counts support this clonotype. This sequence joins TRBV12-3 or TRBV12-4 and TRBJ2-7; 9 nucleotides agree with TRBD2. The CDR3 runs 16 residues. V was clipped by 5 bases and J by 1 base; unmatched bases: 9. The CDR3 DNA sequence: TGTGCCAGCAGTGTATCCGCTAGCGGGGAGTCCTACGAGCAGTACTTC. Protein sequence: CASSVSASGESYEQYF.

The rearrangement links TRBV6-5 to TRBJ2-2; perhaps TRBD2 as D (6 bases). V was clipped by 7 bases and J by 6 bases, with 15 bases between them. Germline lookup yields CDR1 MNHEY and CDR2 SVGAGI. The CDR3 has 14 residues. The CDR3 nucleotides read TGTGCCAGCAAGGAGGGGTTATCAGCCGGGGAGCTGTTTTTT. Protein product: CASKEGLSAGELFF.

CDR3 bases: TGCGCCAGCAGCTACGGACACCCAGGGTCCTACAATGAGCAGTTCTTC. The encoded protein is CASSYGHPGSYNEQFF. V is TRBV5-1 and J is TRBJ2-1; tentatively, D is TRBD1 (5 bases). Germline CDR1 is SGHRS and CDR2 is YFSETQ. Trimming left V 3 bases short and J 1 base short, with 14 bases between. CDR3 length equals 16 residues.